One sample yielded the 10 T cell receptor beta chains listed below, sequenced in a study of blood T cell repertoires in COVID-19. Using immunoSEQ multiplex PCR, the repertoire was profiled, and TCRdb retains in-frame clones only, with some absent. Counted here are about 210,000 clones, less than 90% occurring once; the ten biggest clones make up 3% to 3.5%. Specimen: PBMCs or T cells enriched from blood (not recorded which). The origin of the receptors is a woman in her twenties or thirties who had been exposed to COVID-19.

In this sample, this clone turned up once. This rearrangement joins TRBV5-5 to TRBJ2-6, with a possible D match to TRBD1 (6 bases). Trimming cost V 4 bases and J 0 bases, with 8 bases left between them. The germline CDR1 and CDR2 sequences are SGHKS and YYEKEE (reference sequence). The CDR3 has 15 amino acids. In DNA, the CDR3 is TGTGCCAGCAGCCGGACAGACTCTGGGGCCAACGTCCTGACTTTC. As protein: CASSRTDSGANVLTF. The variable domain in full, with the rest retrieved from reference TRBV5-5 and TRBJ2-6, is DAGVTQSPTHLIKTRGQQVTLRCSPISGHKSVSWYQQVLGQGPQFIFQYYEKEERGRGNFPDRFSARQFPNYSSELNVNALLLGDSALYLCASSRTDSGANVLTFGAGSRLTVL.

A few counts support this clone. DNA of the CDR3: TGTGCCAGCAGTTTATCGCACACCTATGGCTACACCTTC. This codes for CASSLSHTYGYTF. J is TRBJ1-2 and V is TRBV12-3 or TRBV12-4; D remains ambiguous. Between the trimmed V and J ends, which lost 2 bases and 4 bases, there was a span of 8 bases. This CDR3 has 13 amino acids.

The rearrangement uses TRBV14 and TRBJ2-5; no definite D call. The V and J ends lost 2 bases and 2 bases respectively, with 6 bases between them. The CDR3 is made up of 13 amino acids. CDR1 is SGHDN and CDR2 is FVKESK in the germline V gene. In DNA, the CDR3 is TGTGCCAGCAGCCAACTTGTACAAGAGACCCAGTACTTC. This gives the protein CASSQLVQETQYF.

This chain links TRBV18 with TRBJ1-1; 7 nucleotides agree with TRBD1. The CDR3 runs 15 residues. V shed 2 bases and J 6 bases; nucleotides not matched to a gene: 9. Germline V gene lookup returns CDR1 KGHSH and CDR2 LQKENI. The CDR3 spells CASSPARGRRAEAFF. The CDR3 DNA sequence: TGTGCCAGCTCACCAGCGAGGGGGCGACGCGCTGAAGCTTTCTTT. The full variable domain, rest sourced from reference TRBV18 and TRBJ1-1, is NAGVMQNPRHLVRRRGQEARLRCSPMKGHSHVYWYRQLPEEGLKFMVYLQKENIIDESGMPKERFSAEFPKEGPSILRIQQVVRGDSAAYFCASSPARGRRAEAFFGQGTRLTVV.

The chain combines TRBV7-2 with TRBJ2-3; 10 bases map to TRBD2. Trimming cost V 8 bases and J 7 bases; bases outside gene matches: 9. The CDR3 consists of 14 residues. Germline V gene data show CDR1 as SGHTA and CDR2 as FQGNSA. The CDR3 region has the DNA TGTGCCAGCCGGGGAGGGACTAGCGTGCATACGCAGTATTTT. Translating it yields CASRGGTSVHTQYF.

The chain's CDR3 is CASSLTPGTGSMDGYTF. The CDR3 bases are TGCGCCAGCAGCTTAACCCCCGGGACAGGGTCTATGGATGGCTACACCTTC. This chain connects TRBV5-1 to TRBJ1-2; TRBD1 matches 9 bases. With 2 bases clipped from V and 6 bases from J, the junction kept 14 bases outside the gene matches. The CDR3 runs 17 residues. Per germline, CDR1 SGHRS and CDR2 YFSETQ.

The rearrangement joins TRBV4-1 to TRBJ1-4; 8 positions match TRBD1. J lost 6 bases, V lost 1 base, and 13 bases had no gene match. The CDR3 extends over 18 amino acids. Germline CDR1 and CDR2: MGHRA and YSYEKL. In DNA, the CDR3 is TGCGCCAGCAGCCAAGTGTGGCAGGGGGCGCATGCGGATGAAAAACTGTTTTTT. This gives the protein CASSQVWQGAHADEKLFF.

The gene calls are TRBV6-2 or TRBV6-3 and TRBJ2-3; D gene ambiguous. There are 11 residues in the CDR3. Germline CDR1 is MNHEY and CDR2 is SVGEGT. V was pared by 6 bases and J by 11 bases, with 12 bases between. The DNA for the CDR3 is TGTGCCAGCAGCACGCGCGCCGAGCAGTATTTT. Its protein is CASSTRAEQYF.

The V call is TRBV1, the J call TRBJ1-5; TRBD1 was called by the table and not checked on the DNA. TRBV1 is listed as a pseudogene. The CDR3 runs 14 residues. The CDR3: CTSSPDRAGQPQHF. DNA for the CDR3: TGCACCAGCAGCCCGGACAGGGCTGGGCAGCCCCAGCATTTT.

The genes are TRBV27 and TRBJ2-5; 8 bases map to TRBD2. The CDR3 is 17 amino acids. Germline V lookup: CDR1 MNHEY, CDR2 SMNVEV (reference sequence). Losses at the gene ends were 4 bases for V and 5 bases for J; bases not matched to a gene: 15. The CDR3 is CASSSGTRRASWETQYF. The CDR3 DNA sequence: TGTGCCAGCAGTTCCGGGACTAGGAGGGCCTCTTGGGAGACCCAGTACTTC.